The next 24 T cell receptor beta chains were all read from a single sample in a study of T cells in Graves' hyperthyroidism and ophthalmopathy. Amplified TCR beta CDR3 regions came from RNA transcripts. In the first-round RT-PCR of the TCR CDR3, the HTBI primer set was used. TCRdb re-analysed the multiplex PCR reads in MiXCR, keeping a single row per CDR3 protein. This sample has 300,000 to 400,000 distinct CDR3 sequences, with roughly 13% found just once. The material sequenced was blood. The receptor source for this set is a woman between 18 and 30 years old with Graves' hyperthyroidism.

This clonotype turned up a few times. The CDR3 nucleotides read TGTGCCAGCAGTTTTTTAAGGGGGGCCGGAAACACCATATATTTT. Translated: CASSFLRGAGNTIYF. V usage is TRBV28 and J usage is TRBJ1-3, with D perhaps TRBD1 (6 bases). This CDR3 comprises 15 residues. V was pared by 3 bases and J by 4 bases, with 13 bases between. Germline V gene data show CDR1 as MDHEN and CDR2 as SYDVKM.

This chain uses TRBV25-1 with TRBJ1-4; 9 bases fit TRBD1. There are 16 residues in the CDR3. Trimming removed 3 bases from V and 8 bases from J; junction bases left unmatched: 10. Germline V gives CDR1 MGHDK, CDR2 SYGVNS. The CDR3 reads CASSDDWRTGAEKLFF. In DNA, the CDR3 is TGTGCCAGCAGTGACGATTGGAGGACAGGGGCAGAAAAACTGTTTTTT.

V and J are TRBV28 and TRBJ1-1, with no clear D. The ends were cut back, 3 bases at V and 7 bases at J, with 6 bases in the middle. The CDR3 is made up of 11 amino acids. Germline values: CDR1 MDHEN, CDR2 SYDVKM. The CDR3 bases are TGTGCCAGCAGTTTGTCAAATGAAGCTTTCTTT. Amino acids: CASSLSNEAFF.

This clonotype has ten or more counts. The chain combines TRBV28 with TRBJ1-6; D is ambiguous. The V end lost 6 bases, the J end lost 8 bases, and 8 bases lay between the germline ends. The CDR3 extends over 12 amino acids. Germline V CDR1 and CDR2: MDHEN, SYDVKM. CDR3 bases: TGTGCCAGCAGCCCAAGACATTCACCCCTCCACTTT. Translation gives CASSPRHSPLHF.

This clonotype was seen at least ten times. The chain couples TRBV28 to TRBJ1-6; possible D gene TRBD1, 5 bases. Germline CDR1 and CDR2: MDHEN and SYDVKM. V was cut by 5 bases and J by 9 bases, with 14 bases left in between. The CDR3 sequence is 14 residues long. CDR3 sequence: CASSPGAGSSPLHF. The CDR3, as DNA: TGTGCCAGCAGTCCCGGGGCAGGGAGTTCACCCCTCCACTTT.

The chain links TRBV19 to TRBJ1-1, with D perhaps TRBD1 (6 bases). Germline CDR1 LNHDA, CDR2 SQIVND (reference sequence). Trimming shortened V by 5 bases and J by 4 bases, and 11 bases separated the two germline ends. There are 13 residues in the CDR3. The CDR3 DNA follows: TGTGCCAGTAGTCCAGGGGCTGGCACTGAAGCTTTCTTT. This codes for CASSPGAGTEAFF.

This clonotype was recorded a few times. A clone one base away is much larger, so this may be a read error. The CDR3 does not end in the conserved phenylalanine or tryptophan, so this is likely a read error. The chain has TRBV6-1 and TRBJ1-5; D not certain. Germline V CDR1 and CDR2: MNHNS, SASEGT. The CDR3 is made up of 16 amino acids. Trimming stripped 2 bases from V and 3 bases from J, with 14 bases between. CDR3 in DNA: TGTGCCAGCAGTGAATTTGTTGGGCTGCCCAATCAGCCCCAGCATCTT. Its translation is CASSEFVGLPNQPQHL.

This clonotype has ten or more counts. The chain is built from TRBV11-2 and TRBJ2-7, with a weak D call TRBD1 (5 bases). This CDR3 has 16 amino acids. Trimming took 0 bases from V and 3 from J, leaving 15 bases between them. The germline gives CDR1 SGHAT, CDR2 FQNNGV. The CDR3 nucleotides read TGTGCCAGCAGCTTAGATTACAGGCAGGTCGGCTACGAGCAGTACTTC. Translation gives CASSLDYRQVGYEQYF.

The rearrangement uses TRBV6-1 and TRBJ1-1; D is ambiguous. CDR3 length equals 13 residues. With 5 bases removed from V and 5 bases from J, the gap between germline ends came to 12 bases. CDR1 is MNHNS and CDR2 is SASEGT in the germline V gene. The CDR3 DNA sequence: TGTGCCAGCAGTACCCGGTCAAGGACTGAAGCTTTCTTT. Its translation: CASSTRSRTEAFF.

This clonotype was detected many times. This rearrangement joins TRBV5-1 to TRBJ1-5; 7 bases align to TRBD1. Germline V gene sequence: CDR1 SGHRS, CDR2 YFSETQ. The CDR3 sequence is 14 residues long. V gave up 4 bases and J gave up 2 bases; unmatched junction bases: 3. The DNA for the CDR3 is TGCGCCAGCAGCCAGGGGGAGGGCAATCAGCCCCAGCATTTT. Amino acid sequence: CASSQGEGNQPQHF.

The chain combines TRBV9 with TRBJ1-1; D is uncertain. V was trimmed by 3 bases and J by 2 bases, leaving 8 bases between them. CDR3 length: 13 residues. The germline V gene encodes CDR1 SGDLS and CDR2 YYNGEE. The CDR3 sequence is CASSGAVNTEAFF. The CDR3 DNA is TGTGCCAGCAGCGGTGCGGTAAACACTGAAGCTTTCTTT.

Many counts were recorded for this clonotype. The V call is TRBV29-1, the J call TRBJ2-1; unclear D gene. The ends were cut back, 5 bases at V and 9 bases at J, with 8 bases in the middle. CDR1 is SQVTM, CDR2 ANQGSEA, per germline. This CDR3 spans 10 amino acids. The CDR3 sequence is CSVYTGEQFF. The CDR3 DNA follows: TGCAGCGTTTACACGGGTGAGCAGTTCTTC.

This clonotype occurred many times. The chain carries TRBV7-9 and TRBJ2-7; 9 nucleotides line up with TRBD2. This CDR3 region has 14 residues. The germline V gene has CDR1 SEHNR and CDR2 FQNEAQ (reference sequence). After removal of 4 bases from V and 5 bases from J, the junction contained 6 bases not matched to a gene. The CDR3 coding sequence is TGTGCCAGCAGCTCCGGGACTAGCACCGACGAGCAGTACTTC. Translated: CASSSGTSTDEQYF.

This clonotype was counted ten times or more. This chain links TRBV12-3 or TRBV12-4 with TRBJ2-1; possibly TRBD2 for D (5 bases). The V end was cut by 6 bases, the J end by 7 bases, with 13 bases between. CDR3 length equals 13 residues. CDR3 amino acids: CASRPHRENEQFF. CDR3 sequence (DNA): TGTGCCAGCAGACCCCATAGGGAGAATGAGCAGTTCTTC.

A few counts support this clonotype. The gene calls are TRBV19 and TRBJ1-2; D is ambiguous. The CDR3 runs to 17 residues. Per the germline V gene, CDR1 is LNHDA and CDR2 is SQIVND (reference sequence). Trimming shortened V by 1 base and J by 6 bases, and 21 bases separated the two germline ends. The CDR3 nucleotides read TGTGCCAGTAGTATAGCCCCCGGCTTGGGCTTCGAACATGGCTACACCTTC. Its protein is CASSIAPGLGFEHGYTF.

This clonotype was found a few times. The chain links TRBV19 to TRBJ1-5; no firm D call. CDR3 length: 15 residues. Per the germline V gene, CDR1 is LNHDA and CDR2 is SQIVND (reference sequence). With 0 bases removed from V and 7 bases from J, the gap between germline ends came to 13 bases. DNA of the CDR3: TGTGCCAGTAGTATAGAAAGTCGAACGGGGCAGCCCCAGCATTTT. This gives the protein CASSIESRTGQPQHF.

In its sample, this clonotype was seen many times. This chain joins TRBV7-3 and TRBJ2-1; the D gene is possibly TRBD1 (6 bases). V lost 5 bases and J 6 bases, leaving 20 bases between the germline ends. CDR3 length: 16 residues. From germline, CDR1 is SGHTA and CDR2 FQGTGA. The CDR3 region is CASSPRRGGPRNEQFF. The CDR3 DNA reads as TGTGCCAGCAGCCCACGTCGAGGGGGACCCCGCAATGAGCAGTTCTTC.

The V and J genes are TRBV5-4 and TRBJ2-7, with D possibly matching TRBD2 (5 bases). The germline V gene encodes CDR1 SGHNT and CDR2 YYREEE (reference sequence). This CDR3 contains 15 residues. With 6 bases removed from V and 5 bases from J, the gap between germline ends came to 21 bases. CDR3 in amino acids: CASTRVGRPEDEQYF. In DNA form, the CDR3 reads TGTGCCAGCACTCGAGTAGGACGCCCGGAGGACGAGCAGTACTTC.

This clonotype was found many times. This sequence joins TRBV2 and TRBJ1-5, with D unresolved. This CDR3 has 15 amino acids. The V gene's germline CDR1 is SNHLY and CDR2 FYNNEI. Trimming removed 5 bases at V and 0 bases at J, with 11 bases between. The chain's CDR3 is CASSYGPYSNQPQHF. CDR3 DNA: TGTGCCAGCAGTTACGGGCCCTATAGCAATCAGCCCCAGCATTTT.

The sample holds a few counts of this clonotype. This sequence joins TRBV6-1 and TRBJ2-3; 7 bases agree with TRBD1. CDR3 size: 15 residues. With V trimmed by 5 bases and J by 0 bases, 5 bases remained unmatched. Germline CDR1 reads MNHNS; CDR2 reads SASEGT. Written as DNA, the CDR3 is TGTGCCAGCAGTCCGACAGGGAGAAGCACAGATACGCAGTATTTT. This codes for CASSPTGRSTDTQYF.

This clonotype was detected only a few times. The genes are TRBV5-5 and TRBJ2-5; D is ambiguous. V lost 4 bases and J 1 base, leaving 5 bases between the germline ends. The CDR3 contains 12 residues. The germline V gene encodes CDR1 SGHKS and CDR2 YYEKEE (reference sequence). The CDR3 bases are TGTGCCAGCAGCCCCTTCCAAGAGACCCAGTACTTC. Amino acid sequence: CASSPFQETQYF.

This clonotype has just a few counts. The gene calls are TRBV7-8 and TRBJ2-1; 15 bases fit TRBD2. CDR1 is SGHVS, CDR2 FQNEAQ, per germline. V lost 5 bases, J lost 14 bases, and 10 bases stayed unmatched. The CDR3 totals 15 residues. The CDR3 region has the DNA TGTGCCAGCAGCCTCCCGGGACTAGCGGGAGGACTGGAGTTCTTC. It yields the protein CASSLPGLAGGLEFF.

This clonotype was picked up many times. The chain carries TRBV5-1 and TRBJ1-1; TRBD1 matches 8 bases. Looked up from germline, CDR1 is SGHRS and CDR2 is YFSETQ. V lost 5 bases to trimming and J lost 4 bases; unmatched junction nucleotides: 10. The CDR3 length is 15 residues. The CDR3 reads CASSSSGGEGTEAFF. The CDR3 DNA is TGCGCCAGCAGTTCCTCAGGGGGCGAAGGCACTGAAGCTTTCTTT.

This chain links TRBV6-1 with TRBJ2-3; TRBD2 aligns across 9 bases. Germline trimming cut 1 base from V and 3 bases from J; bases unmatched to any gene: 8. This CDR3 region has 17 residues. Germline V CDR1 and CDR2: MNHNS, SASEGT. CDR3 protein: CASSEGPGGGGTDTQYF. The CDR3 DNA follows: TGTGCCAGCAGTGAAGGGCCTGGCGGGGGGGGTACAGATACGCAGTATTTT.